The clone carrying this T cell receptor beta chain was observed a few times. The sample originates from a study of PD-1 blockade in classical Hodgkin lymphoma. Profiling relied on immunoSEQ multiplex PCR, and the TCRdb table lists in-frame clones only, not all of them. The data show 12,000 or so clones, with 80% to 90% seen just once and 30% to 45% held by the top ten. The CDR3 is made up of 13 amino acids. Trimming shortened V by 5 bases and J by 4 bases, and 11 bases separated the two germline ends. Germline lookup yields CDR1 MNHEY and CDR2 SMNVEV (reference sequence). Time point denoted: cycle 4 day 1 (C4D1), after 5 to 7 weeks of nivolumab. Relapse after autologous stem cell transplantation occurred in every patient, and brentuximab vedotin exposure varied. The investigators isolated CD8+ T cells from thawed PBMCs using magnetic negative selection.

The TCR was taken from a human donor with classical Hodgkin lymphoma. The donor label of this sample is uncertain. This material consisted of CD8+ T cells from blood, taken before the fourth cycle of nivolumab. The chain is built from TRBV27 and TRBJ1-2; no clear D. The CDR3 bases are TGTGCCAGCAGTCTCTCAGGACCCTATGGCTACACCTTC. Amino acid sequence: CASSLSGPYGYTF.